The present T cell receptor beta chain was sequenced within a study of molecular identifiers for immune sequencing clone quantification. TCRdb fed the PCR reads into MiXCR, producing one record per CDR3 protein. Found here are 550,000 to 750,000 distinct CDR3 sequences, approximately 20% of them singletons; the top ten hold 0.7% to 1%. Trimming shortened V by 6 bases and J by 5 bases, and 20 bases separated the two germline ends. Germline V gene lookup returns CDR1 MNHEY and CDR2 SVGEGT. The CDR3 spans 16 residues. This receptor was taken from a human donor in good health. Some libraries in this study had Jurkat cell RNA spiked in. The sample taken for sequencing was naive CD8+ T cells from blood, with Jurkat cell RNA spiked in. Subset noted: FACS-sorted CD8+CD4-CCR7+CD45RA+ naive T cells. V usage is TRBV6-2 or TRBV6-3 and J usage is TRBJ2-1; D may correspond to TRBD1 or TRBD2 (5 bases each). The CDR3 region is CASSFTGTPPDNEQFF. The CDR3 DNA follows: TGTGCCAGCAGCTTTACCGGGACCCCACCCGACAATGAGCAGTTCTTC.